Listed below are T cell receptor beta chains from one sample, sequenced in a study of molecular identifiers for immune sequencing clone quantification. Each CDR3 protein is one row after TCRdb ran MiXCR on the PCR reads. The sample records around 480,000 distinct CDR3 sequences, under 30% being singletons. The material sequenced was naive CD8+ T cells from blood, with Jurkat cell RNA spiked in. The receptors come from a human donor in good health. Some libraries in this study had Jurkat cell RNA spiked in. Both conserved end residues are part of each CDR3. A D gene is named only where the DNA matches it firmly. Only part of the rows carry a size: once, few, many, or a class if the clone is expanded.

CDR3	DNA	size	D	V	J
CASSFRGSYNSPLHF	TGTGCCAGCAGTTTCAGGGGCTCCTATAATTCACCCCTCCACTTT	.	.	TRBV28	TRBJ1-6
CASSLEGQASYEQYF	TGTGCCAGCAGCTTAGAGGGACAGGCCTCCTACGAGCAGTACTTC	.	TRBD1	TRBV7-8	TRBJ2-7
CASSLGTDEQYF	TGCGCCAGCAGCTTGGGGACGGACGAGCAGTACTTC	many	.	TRBV5-1	TRBJ2-7
CASSLGTDHSGNTIYF	TGTGCCAGCAGCTTGGGGACAGACCACTCTGGAAACACCATATATTTT	.	TRBD1	TRBV9	TRBJ1-3
CASSLADSGRGPQHF	TGTGCCAGCAGCTTGGCCGATTCGGGGCGTGGGCCCCAGCATTTT	few	.	TRBV5-5	TRBJ1-5
CASSQEGHSNQPQHF	TGCGCCAGCAGCCAAGAGGGGCATAGCAATCAGCCCCAGCATTTT	few	.	TRBV4-1	TRBJ1-5
CASSQEPIIGKIGDFTYNEQFF	TGCGCCAGCAGCCAAGAACCGATTATCGGGAAAATCGGGGACTTCACCTACAATGAGCAGTTCTTC	few	.	TRBV4-3	TRBJ2-1
CASSQGRLVGAFF	TGTGCCAGCAGCCAAGGCAGGCTGGTCGGAGCTTTCTTT	.	.	TRBV14	TRBJ1-1
CSAREEINTGELFF	TGCAGTGCTAGGGAGGAGATTAACACCGGGGAGCTGTTTTTT	.	.	TRBV20-1	TRBJ2-2
CASSPGGGNEKLFF	TGTGCCAGCAGCCCAGGGGGTGGTAATGAAAAACTGTTTTTT	many	TRBD1	TRBV2	TRBJ1-4
CASSPGTDTMDNSNQPQHF	TGTGCCAGCAGTCCCGGGACGGACACAATGGATAATAGCAATCAGCCCCAGCATTTT	many	.	TRBV6-5	TRBJ1-5
CASSVGGLAADTQYF	TGTGCCAGCAGCGTAGGTGGACTAGCAGCAGATACGCAGTATTTT	.	TRBD2	TRBV9	TRBJ2-3
CASSLSRVSEAFF	TGTGCCAGCAGTTTATCGAGGGTGAGTGAAGCTTTCTTT	.	.	TRBV27	TRBJ1-1
CASSSSLQGQGNYEQYF	TGTGCCAGCAGCTCGTCACTCCAGGGACAGGGGAACTACGAGCAGTACTTC	.	TRBD1	TRBV11-2	TRBJ2-7
CASSPPGVWEQFF	TGTGCCAGCTCACCACCGGGGGTTTGGGAGCAGTTCTTC	.	.	TRBV18	TRBJ2-1
CASKAETGSSYNEQFF	TGCGCCAGCAAGGCAGAGACGGGGAGCTCCTACAATGAGCAGTTCTTC	.	.	TRBV5-1	TRBJ2-1
CSASRDRSYEQYF	TGCAGTGCCAGCAGGGACCGCAGCTACGAGCAGTACTTC	many	.	TRBV20-1	TRBJ2-7
CASGLVKTNTEAFF	TGTGCTAGTGGTTTGGTGAAAACCAACACTGAAGCTTTCTTT	few	.	TRBV12-5	TRBJ1-1
CTSSQTSCDTDTQYF	TGCACCAGCAGCCAGACAAGTTGCGACACAGATACGCAGTATTTT	.	.	TRBV1	TRBJ2-3
CASSQEVRASGDKLFF	TGCGCCAGCAGCCAAGAAGTTAGGGCTAGCGGGGATAAGCTGTTTTTT	few	TRBD2	TRBV4-1	TRBJ2-2
CASSEGNRRGLSTDTQYF	TGTGCCAGCAGTGAAGGGAATCGGCGGGGGTTGAGCACAGATACGCAGTATTTT	few	TRBD2	TRBV6-1	TRBJ2-3
CASSRDESSGNTIYF	TGCGCCAGCAGCCGGGACGAGAGCTCTGGAAACACCATATATTTT	.	.	TRBV4-3	TRBJ1-3
CASSEDPGSEAFF	TGTGCCAGCAGTGAAGACCCAGGGTCTGAAGCTTTCTTT	many	.	TRBV2	TRBJ1-1
CSVQGQNTGELFF	TGCAGCGTTCAGGGGCAGAACACCGGGGAGCTGTTTTTT	many	.	TRBV29-1	TRBJ2-2
CASTGSDYGYTF	TGTGCCAGCACAGGGAGTGACTATGGCTACACCTTC	.	.	TRBV25-1	TRBJ1-2
CATSDSGTGLTDTQYF	TGTGCCACCAGTGATTCTGGGACAGGACTAACAGATACGCAGTATTTT	.	TRBD1	TRBV24-1	TRBJ2-3
CASTNHPGLWDTQYF	TGTGCCAGCACCAACCACCCGGGGTTATGGGATACGCAGTATTTT	few	.	TRBV4-2	TRBJ2-3
CASSERRISGNTIYF	TGTGCCAGCAGTGAGCGCAGGATCTCTGGAAACACCATATATTTT	many	.	TRBV28	TRBJ1-3
CASSPDGTAGEAFF	TGTGCCAGCAGCCCAGACGGGACAGCTGGGGAAGCTTTCTTT	many	TRBD1	TRBV7-3	TRBJ1-1
CASRAGQGTEAFF	TGCGCCAGCAGAGCAGGACAGGGTACTGAAGCTTTCTTT	many	TRBD1	TRBV5-1	TRBJ1-1
CSASDRGLVQPQHF	TGCAGTGCTAGTGACAGGGGGCTTGTTCAGCCCCAGCATTTT	many	TRBD1	TRBV20-1	TRBJ1-5
CASSQDTGDSDTIYF	TGCGCCAGCAGCCAAGACACAGGGGATAGTGACACCATATATTTT	many	TRBD1	TRBV4-3	TRBJ1-3
CAGVTGAGSTDTQYF	TGTGCCGGCGTAACGGGAGCCGGAAGCACAGATACGCAGTATTTT	.	.	TRBV27	TRBJ2-3
CASSNQGGNTEAFF	TGTGCCAGCAGTAACCAGGGGGGGAACACTGAAGCTTTCTTT	few	TRBD1	TRBV27	TRBJ1-1
CASRETSEETQYF	TGCGCCAGCAGAGAGACTAGCGAAGAGACCCAGTACTTC	few	TRBD2	TRBV10-1	TRBJ2-5
CATSPSLAGSAYNEQFF	TGTGCCACCAGCCCCTCACTAGCGGGTTCCGCCTACAATGAGCAGTTCTTC	few	TRBD2	TRBV24-1	TRBJ2-1
CASSCVTGADTQYF	TGTGCCAGCAGTTGCGTGACAGGGGCAGATACGCAGTATTTT	.	TRBD1	TRBV6-2/TRBV6-3	TRBJ2-3
CASSSLAGAVDEQYF	TGTGCCAGCAGCTCGCTAGCGGGAGCCGTCGACGAGCAGTACTTC	.	TRBD2	TRBV11-1	TRBJ2-7
CASSYGGGLNQPQHF	TGTGCCAGCAGTTACGGGGGCGGTTTGAATCAGCCCCAGCATTTT	few	.	TRBV6-6	TRBJ1-5
CASSPAEGWNTGELFF	TGTGCCAGCAGCCCAGCGGAAGGGTGGAACACCGGGGAGCTGTTTTTT	.	.	TRBV3-1	TRBJ2-2
CASSDDRSYEQYF	TGTGCCAGCAGTGATGACAGGTCCTACGAGCAGTACTTC	many	.	TRBV2	TRBJ2-7
CAWSTSGASAPSF	TGTGCCTGGTCCACTAGCGGGGCCTCCGCACCGTCCTTC	.	TRBD2	TRBV30	TRBJ2-7
CASTSYEGGRTDTQYF	TGTGCCAGTACCTCGTATGAGGGGGGGCGTACAGATACGCAGTATTTT	.	.	TRBV19	TRBJ2-3
CASSHRDRGHTGELFF	TGTGCCAGCAGCCACCGGGACAGGGGGCACACCGGGGAGCTGTTTTTT	.	TRBD1	TRBV9	TRBJ2-2
CASSLSGVSQPQHF	TGTGCCAGCAGTCTTTCAGGGGTATCTCAGCCCCAGCATTTT	.	.	TRBV6-2/TRBV6-3	TRBJ1-5
CASSLDRAQETQYF	TGTGCCAGCAGCCTGGACAGGGCGCAAGAGACCCAGTACTTC	.	TRBD1	TRBV9	TRBJ2-5
CASSLGYKGAGPFF	TGTGCCAGCAGCTTAGGATATAAGGGCGCTGGTCCGTTCTTC	many	.	TRBV7-9	TRBJ2-1
CASSLSGPKVTEAFF	TGTGCCAGCAGTTTAAGTGGTCCGAAGGTGACTGAAGCTTTCTTT	many	.	TRBV12-3/TRBV12-4	TRBJ1-1
CASSWGVGVEETQYF	TGTGCCAGCAGTTGGGGAGTCGGGGTGGAAGAGACCCAGTACTTC	many	.	TRBV28	TRBJ2-5
CATSDPSGSFSDTQYF	TGTGCCACCAGTGATCCTAGCGGGAGTTTCTCAGATACGCAGTATTTT	.	TRBD2	TRBV24-1	TRBJ2-3
CASSVTSGVEQFF	TGTGCCAGCAGCGTTACTAGTGGGGTTGAGCAGTTCTTC	few	.	TRBV7-9	TRBJ2-1
CSCRALENIQYF	TGCAGCTGCCGAGCATTAGAAAACATTCAGTACTTC	few	.	TRBV29-1	TRBJ2-4
CASNADRGPEQYF	TGTGCCAGCAACGCTGACAGGGGACCCGAGCAGTACTTC	.	TRBD1	TRBV7-9	TRBJ2-7